Presented here are 29 T cell receptor beta chains from one specimen sequenced in a study of sequential checkpoint blockade in melanoma. Described treatment: randomized to nivolumab then ipilimumab (arm A) or the reverse (arm B). The method was immunoSEQ multiplex PCR; TCRdb's version includes in-frame clones alone and lacks a portion of them. The profile covers around 5,000 clones, with roughly a fifth appearing a single time and 15% to 20% taken by the ten largest. The sample consisted of tumor tissue (inferred from file names), taken from a patient given nivolumab and ipilimumab in sequence. The receptors stem from a human donor with melanoma.

By sample share, this clone is medium-sized. V usage is TRBV11-3 and J usage is TRBJ1-2; the D gene is possibly TRBD1 (6 bases). This CDR3 has 14 amino acids. Per germline, CDR1 SGHNT and CDR2 YENEEA. V lost 3 bases and J lost 7, with 15 bases in between. CDR3 in amino acids: CASSLDRRQSGYTF. CDR3 sequence (DNA): TGTGCCAGCAGCTTGGACAGAAGACAGAGTGGCTACACCTTC.

This clone showed up just a few times. V usage is TRBV6-8 and J usage is TRBJ2-3; D is uncertain. Trimming removed 5 bases at V and 8 bases at J, with 11 bases between. Germline assignment: CDR1 MNHGY and CDR2 SAAAGT. This CDR3 is 12 amino acids long. CDR3 region: CASSDGPVTQYF. CDR3 in DNA: TGTGCCAGCAGTGACGGGCCAGTTACGCAGTATTTT.

This sequence joins TRBV5-1 and TRBJ1-2; 8 nucleotides agree with TRBD1. Unmatched junction bases numbered 7, after V lost 4 bases and J lost 2 bases. CDR3 size: 15 residues. The germline gives CDR1 SGHRS, CDR2 YFSETQ. CDR3 nucleotide sequence: TGCGCCAGCAGCCCTAGACAGGGGCCCAACTATGGCTACACCTTC. Protein product: CASSPRQGPNYGYTF.

In this sample, this clone turned up a few times. The chain recombines TRBV9 with TRBJ2-7; D assignment may be TRBD1 or TRBD2 (5 bases each). With 5 bases removed from V and 6 bases from J, the gap between germline ends came to 18 bases. The CDR3 runs to 14 residues. CDR1 is SGDLS, CDR2 YYNGEE, per germline. The chain's CDR3 is CASSDLRGAGEQYF. The DNA of the CDR3 is TGTGCCAGCAGTGATCTACGAGGGGCGGGCGAGCAGTACTTC.

This chain connects TRBV18 to TRBJ1-3; the D is unclear. Germline V gene sequence: CDR1 KGHSH, CDR2 LQKENI. CDR3 length: 16 residues. Trimming removed 1 base at V and 0 bases at J, with 10 bases between. The CDR3 spells CASSPLGVDSGNTIYF. CDR3 DNA: TGTGCCAGCTCACCACTTGGGGTTGACTCTGGAAACACCATATATTTT. Filled out from reference TRBV18 and TRBJ1-3, the complete variable domain reads NAGVMQNPRHLVRRRGQEARLRCSPMKGHSHVYWYRQLPEEGLKFMVYLQKENIIDESGMPKERFSAEFPKEGPSILRIQQVVRGDSAAYFCASSPLGVDSGNTIYFGEGSWLTVV.

This clone has at least ten counts. V gene TRBV7-6 combines with J gene TRBJ2-5; D remains ambiguous. Trimming left V 5 bases short and J 2 bases short, with 12 bases between. The CDR3 totals 14 residues. The germline V gene has CDR1 SGHVS and CDR2 FNYEAQ. DNA for the CDR3: TGTGCCAGCAGCCCCCCCGCGCGGCAAGAGACCCAGTACTTC. Protein sequence: CASSPPARQETQYF.

This clone has at least ten counts. The chain combines TRBV11-3 with TRBJ1-2; possibly TRBD1 for D (5 bases). Germline-derived CDR1 and CDR2 are SGHNT and YENEEA. V dropped 4 bases and J dropped 1 base, with 13 bases sitting between them. This CDR3 has 15 residues. CDR3 nucleotide sequence: TGTGCCAGCAGCTATGGTAGGGGACTTAACTATGGCTACACCTTC. Encoded protein: CASSYGRGLNYGYTF.

The chain couples TRBV30 to TRBJ1-5; TRBD1 is a possible D gene (6 bases). CDR1 GTSNPN and CDR2 SVGIG come from the germline V gene (reference sequence). The CDR3 sequence is 13 residues long. The V gene lost 4 bases and the J gene lost 7 bases, with 14 bases spanning the gap. CDR3 amino acids: CAWNRAGWQPQHF. The CDR3 DNA reads as TGTGCCTGGAACAGGGCAGGGTGGCAGCCCCAGCATTTT. The whole variable domain, filled in from reference TRBV30 and TRBJ1-5, reads SQTIHQWPATLVQPVGSPLSLECTVEGTSNPNLYWYRQAAGRGLQLLFYSVGIGQISSEVPQNLSASRPQDRQFILSSKKLLLSDSGFYLCAWNRAGWQPQHFGDGTRLSIL.

The sample holds many counts of this clone. CDR3 in DNA: TGTGCCAGCAGACGACTAGGGGCGGCTAGCTCCCCCACCGGGGAGCTGTTTTTT. Translating it yields CASRRLGAASSPTGELFF. The V and J genes are TRBV6-8 and TRBJ2-2; possibly TRBD2 for D (6 bases). V was clipped by 6 bases and J by 4 bases, with 24 bases between them. The length of the CDR3 is 18 residues. The V gene's germline CDR1 is MNHGY and CDR2 SAAAGT.

At least ten counts were recorded for this clone. The genes are TRBV9 and TRBJ1-2; D not certain. CDR3 length equals 15 residues. Germline lookup yields CDR1 SGDLS and CDR2 YYNGEE. V was pared by 3 bases and J by 0 bases, with 12 bases between. The DNA of the CDR3 is TGTGCCAGCAGCGAGTTTGAGAGGTCTAACTATGGCTACACCTTC. Its protein is CASSEFERSNYGYTF. The full variable domain, its missing parts supplied by reference TRBV9 and TRBJ1-2, is DSGVTQTPKHLITATGQRVTLRCSPRSGDLSVYWYQQSLDQGLQFLIQYYNGEERAKGNILERFSAQQFPDLHSELNLSSLELGDSALYFCASSEFERSNYGYTFGSGTRLTVV.

This clone rates as medium-sized. This chain links TRBV12-5 with TRBJ1-2, with D tentatively TRBD1 (6 bases). Germline CDR1 reads LGHNT; CDR2 reads FRNRAP. This CDR3 is 12 amino acids long. The CDR3 region is CASKDSYYGYTF. CDR3 sequence (DNA): TGTGCCAGCAAGGACAGCTACTATGGCTACACCTTC.

The rearrangement joins TRBV5-1 to TRBJ2-5, with 8 positions matching TRBD1. The V gene end was trimmed by 4 bases and the J gene end by 5 bases; junction bases not matched to a gene: 7. The length of the CDR3 is 14 residues. In germline, CDR1 is SGHRS, CDR2 YFSETQ. DNA for the CDR3: TGCGCCAGCAGCGAGGACAGGGCGATGGAGACCCAGTACTTC. Residues: CASSEDRAMETQYF. The full variable domain, its missing parts supplied by reference TRBV5-1 and TRBJ2-5, is KAGVTQTPRYLIKTRGQQVTLSCSPISGHRSVSWYQQTPGQGLQFLFEYFSETQRNKGNFPGRFSGRQFSNSRSEMNVSTLELGDSALYLCASSEDRAMETQYFGPGTRLLVL.

This clone was counted between two and nine times. V usage is TRBV6-8 and J usage is TRBJ2-7; D is undetermined. V was pared by 5 bases and J by 2 bases, with 7 bases between. This CDR3 is 12 amino acids long. CDR1 is MNHGY and CDR2 is SAAAGT in the germline V gene. CDR3 sequence reads: CASSVGAYEQYF. CDR3 nucleotides: TGTGCCAGCAGTGTTGGGGCCTACGAGCAGTACTTC.

The rearrangement links TRBV29-1 to TRBJ2-7; TRBD1 might be the D (6 bases). There are 12 residues in the CDR3. V lost 4 bases to trimming and J lost 7 bases, with 14 bases between them. Germline lookup yields CDR1 SQVTM and CDR2 ANQGSEA. CDR3 sequence: CSVVQGVREQYF. CDR3 sequence (DNA): TGCAGCGTTGTACAGGGCGTCCGGGAGCAGTACTTC.

This chain links TRBV5-1 with TRBJ1-1; D is uncertain. The germline V gene encodes CDR1 SGHRS and CDR2 YFSETQ. CDR3 size: 14 residues. Trimming removed 0 bases at V and 1 base at J, with 7 bases between. CDR3 loop: CASSLVPGNTEAFF. CDR3 nucleotide sequence: TGCGCCAGCAGCTTGGTTCCCGGGAACACTGAAGCTTTCTTT.

This chain connects TRBV9 to TRBJ2-3, with TRBD1 identical over 7 bases. CDR1 and CDR2 (germline): SGDLS, YYNGEE. With 0 bases clipped from V and 1 base from J, the junction kept 2 bases outside the gene matches. This CDR3 has 15 amino acids. CDR3 sequence reads: CASSVEQGRTDTQYF. The CDR3, as DNA: TGTGCCAGCAGCGTAGAACAGGGGCGCACAGATACGCAGTATTTT. The whole variable domain, remainder taken from reference TRBV9 and TRBJ2-3, is DSGVTQTPKHLITATGQRVTLRCSPRSGDLSVYWYQQSLDQGLQFLIQYYNGEERAKGNILERFSAQQFPDLHSELNLSSLELGDSALYFCASSVEQGRTDTQYFGPGTRLTVL.

This clone came up once. CDR3 loop: CASISYNEQFF. CDR3 coding DNA: TGTGCCAGCATATCTTACAATGAGCAGTTCTTC. The rearrangement joins TRBV12-5 to TRBJ2-1; the D is unclear. Germline lookup yields CDR1 LGHNT and CDR2 FRNRAP. The CDR3 loop spans 11 amino acids.

The chain joins TRBV9 to TRBJ2-3, with D perhaps TRBD1 (6 bases). The CDR3 is 15 residues long. Trimming removed 3 bases from V and 3 bases from J, with 14 bases in between. Germline CDR1 is SGDLS and CDR2 is YYNGEE. As DNA, the CDR3 is TGTGCCAGCAGCGACAGGGAAGGGGTTACAGATACGCAGTATTTT. This gives the protein CASSDREGVTDTQYF.

This clone was observed a handful of times. The chain combines TRBV11-3 with TRBJ2-1; no clear D gene. The V gene lost 1 base and the J gene lost 5 bases, with 12 bases spanning the gap. The CDR3 sequence is 15 residues long. Germline V gene lookup returns CDR1 SGHNT and CDR2 YENEEA. The CDR3 nucleotides read TGTGCCAGCAGCTTAGGACGCGCGCGGCACAATGAGCAGTTCTTC. Its translation is CASSLGRARHNEQFF.

This clone was found a few times. This chain connects TRBV11-3 to TRBJ1-5; possible D gene TRBD1, 6 bases. This CDR3 spans 15 amino acids. CDR1 is SGHNT, CDR2 YENEEA, per germline. Trimming left V 5 bases short and J 6 bases short, with 17 bases between. CDR3 DNA sequence: TGTGCCAGCAGCGACGCAGGGGATTCCGGTCAGCCCCAGCATTTT. Encoded protein: CASSDAGDSGQPQHF.

V is TRBV29-1 and J is TRBJ2-3, with D perhaps matching TRBD1 (6 bases). Germline CDR1 reads SQVTM; CDR2 reads ANQGSEA. CDR3 length: 14 amino acids. The germline V and J ends were trimmed by 1 base and 2 bases, with 10 bases remaining between them. In DNA, the CDR3 is TGCAGCGTTGAAGGGCAGGGGTACACAGATACGCAGTATTTT. This gives the protein CSVEGQGYTDTQYF.

The chain employs TRBV5-1 and TRBJ1-3; D is perhaps TRBD1 (6 bases). The CDR3 covers 15 residues. Between the trimmed V and J ends, which lost 4 bases and 4 bases, there was a span of 15 bases. Looked up from germline, CDR1 is SGHRS and CDR2 is YFSETQ. The CDR3 region has the DNA TGCGCCAGCAGCCTACAGGGCATCGCGGGAAACACCATATATTTT. This gives the protein CASSLQGIAGNTIYF.

This chain connects TRBV23-1 to TRBJ1-3; D may be TRBD1 (6 bases). TRBV23-1 is an open reading frame, and its role is uncertain. This CDR3 has 19 amino acids. V was cut by 8 bases and J by 0 bases, with 26 bases left in between. This CDR3 reads CASGTRDTEVILSGNTIYF. Written as DNA, the CDR3 is TGCGCCAGCGGTACCCGGGACACCGAAGTTATCCTCTCTGGAAACACCATATATTTT.

In this sample, this clone turned up a few times. This chain joins TRBV6-8 and TRBJ1-2; 8 bases are a match to TRBD1. This CDR3 has 13 amino acids. V shed 6 bases, J shed 6 bases, and the junction held 6 bases outside the gene matches. The V gene's germline CDR1 is MNHGY and CDR2 SAAAGT. The CDR3 region is CASSATGGDGYTF. CDR3 in DNA: TGTGCCAGCAGCGCTACAGGGGGGGATGGCTACACCTTC.

The genes are TRBV25-1 and TRBJ2-6, with D uncertain. The CDR3 is made up of 13 amino acids. Trimming left V 5 bases short and J 1 base short, with 3 bases between. Germline CDR1 is MGHDK and CDR2 is SYGVNS. The CDR3 protein is CASSLSGANVLTF. The CDR3 DNA is TGTGCCAGCAGTCTATCTGGGGCCAACGTCCTGACTTTC.

V gene TRBV5-1 combines with J gene TRBJ2-3; 8 bases map to TRBD1. J lost 0 bases, V lost 4 bases, and 7 bases had no gene match. The germline CDR1 and CDR2 sequences are SGHRS and YFSETQ. This CDR3 spans 16 amino acids. This CDR3 is CASSHIDRGSTDTQYF. The CDR3 DNA follows: TGCGCCAGCAGCCATATCGACAGGGGAAGCACAGATACGCAGTATTTT.

Only a few counts were recorded for this clone. The V gene is TRBV30, the J gene TRBJ2-1, with 9 bases that match TRBD2. V lost 2 bases to trimming and J lost 3 bases; unmatched junction nucleotides: 14. The CDR3 runs to 18 residues. Germline CDR1 reads GTSNPN; CDR2 reads SVGIG (reference sequence). The CDR3 nucleotides read TGTGCCTGGAGTACAGGGGTCCGAGGACTAGCGTTCTACAATGAGCAGTTCTTC. It translates to CAWSTGVRGLAFYNEQFF. Variable domain in full (rest from reference TRBV30 and TRBJ2-1): SQTIHQWPATLVQPVGSPLSLECTVEGTSNPNLYWYRQAAGRGLQLLFYSVGIGQISSEVPQNLSASRPQDRQFILSSKKLLLSDSGFYLCAWSTGVRGLAFYNEQFFGPGTRLTVL.

Sample share makes this clone medium-sized. The chain links TRBV12-5 to TRBJ1-4; D ambiguous. Germline V gene data show CDR1 as LGHNT and CDR2 as FRNRAP. There are 14 residues in the CDR3. The CDR3 DNA reads TGTGCCAACCCATTTTACTCCGGTAATGAAAAACTGTTTTTT. It is translated as CANPFYSGNEKLFF.

The V call is TRBV18, the J call TRBJ2-7; D is undetermined. Germline loops: CDR1 KGHSH, CDR2 LQKENI. CDR3 length: 14 amino acids. Trimming shortened V by 3 bases and J by 4 bases, and 13 bases separated the two germline ends. The DNA of the CDR3 is TGTGCCAGCTCACCCGATTTTGACCAATACGAGCAGTACTTC. Encoded protein: CASSPDFDQYEQYF.